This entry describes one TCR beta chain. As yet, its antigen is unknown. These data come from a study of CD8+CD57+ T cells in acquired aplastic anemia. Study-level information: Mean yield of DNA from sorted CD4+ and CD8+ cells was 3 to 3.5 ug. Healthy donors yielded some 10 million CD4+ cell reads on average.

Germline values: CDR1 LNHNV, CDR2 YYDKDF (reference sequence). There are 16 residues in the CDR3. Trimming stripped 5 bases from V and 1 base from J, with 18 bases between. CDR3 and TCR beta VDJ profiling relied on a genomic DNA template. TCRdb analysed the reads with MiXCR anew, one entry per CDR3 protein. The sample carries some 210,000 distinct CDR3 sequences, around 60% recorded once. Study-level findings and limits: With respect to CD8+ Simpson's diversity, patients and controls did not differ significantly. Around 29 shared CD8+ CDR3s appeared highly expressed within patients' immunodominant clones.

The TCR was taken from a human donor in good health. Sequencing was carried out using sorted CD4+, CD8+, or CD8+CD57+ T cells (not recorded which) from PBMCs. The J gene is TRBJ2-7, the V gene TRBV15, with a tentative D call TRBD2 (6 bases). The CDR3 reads CATSGGTGTGSYEQYF. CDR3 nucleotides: TGTGCCACCAGCGGGGGGACCGGGACTGGGTCCTACGAGCAGTACTTC.